Each of the 22 T cell receptor beta chains below was sequenced from the same sample in a study of blood T cell repertoires in COVID-19 (dated by TCRdb to between 2020 and 2021). Library prep was done by the immunoSEQ multiplex PCR assay. TCRdb carries this immuneACCESS record with in-frame sequences only. Its versions omit some clonotypes, under half of them owing to an unresolved V gene in the studies checked, with the rest unexplained. The sample table records about 180,000 clones; more than 85% of these occur just once. Roughly 0.58% of the sample lies in the top ten. Input material: peripheral blood. The receptors originated from a man between 60 and 75 years old with COVID-19, enrolled during active disease.

The chain uses TRBV3-1 (or the pseudogene TRBV3-2) and TRBJ2-5; D not certain. The CDR3 length is 12 residues. Germline V lookup: CDR1 LGHDT, CDR2 YNNKEL (reference sequence). V shed 1 base and J shed 7 bases, with 7 bases lying between them. CDR3 nucleotide sequence: TGTGCCAGCAGCCAAGGGGCGCTGACCCAGTACTTC. Its protein product is CASSQGALTQYF.

V gene TRBV2 combines with J gene TRBJ2-1, with 12 bases aligning to TRBD2. Trimming removed 6 bases from V and 7 bases from J; junction bases left unmatched: 1. The CDR3 extends over 13 amino acids. Germline CDR1 is SNHLY and CDR2 is FYNNEI. This chain's CDR3 is CASRGTSGNEQFF. The CDR3 region has the DNA TGTGCCAGCAGGGGGACTAGCGGGAATGAGCAGTTCTTC.

The chain carries TRBV19 and TRBJ1-2; TRBD1 aligns across 9 bases. CDR1 and CDR2 from the germline V gene are LNHDA and SQIVND (reference sequence). This CDR3 has 15 residues. J was trimmed by 4 bases and V by 3 bases; bases with no gene match: 6. The CDR3 DNA reads as TGTGCCAGTAGTATTTTGGGACAGGGAACCTATGGCTACACCTTC. Translating it yields CASSILGQGTYGYTF. The full variable domain, rest sourced from reference TRBV19 and TRBJ1-2, is DGGITQSPKYLFRKEGQNVTLSCEQNLNHDAMYWYRQDPGQGLRLIYYSQIVNDFQKGDIAEGYSVSREKKESFPLTVTSAQKNPTAFYLCASSILGQGTYGYTFGSGTRLTVV.

CDR3 nucleotides: TGCGCCAGTGCTCGGGCGGGAGCCACCTACGAGCAGTACTTC. Residues: CASARAGATYEQYF. This chain connects TRBV4-1 to TRBJ2-7, with 7 bases identical to TRBD2. Germline trimming cut 9 bases from V and 2 bases from J; bases unmatched to any gene: 10. Germline loops: CDR1 MGHRA, CDR2 YSYEKL. The CDR3 runs to 14 residues.

The chain couples TRBV5-8 to TRBJ1-2; D uncertain. Trimming stripped 0 bases from V and 7 bases from J, with 7 bases between. The CDR3 consists of 12 residues. The germline V gene has CDR1 SGHTS and CDR2 YDEGEE. The CDR3 region is CASSLGARGYTF. The CDR3 DNA follows: TGTGCCAGCAGCTTGGGGGCTCGTGGCTACACCTTC.

V is TRBV28 and J is TRBJ1-6; D may be TRBD1 (5 bases). The CDR3 runs to 14 residues. Germline assignment: CDR1 MDHEN and CDR2 SYDVKM. V dropped 5 bases and J dropped 7 bases, with 12 bases sitting between them. The CDR3 is CASSTGTGNSPLHF. The CDR3 DNA is TGTGCCAGCAGTACCGGGACTGGAAATTCACCCCTCCACTTT.

This rearrangement joins TRBV6-6 to TRBJ1-1; 8 bases are shared with TRBD1. V lost 7 bases and J lost 2; bases outside the gene matches: 9. Germline CDR1 and CDR2: MNHNY and SVGAGI (reference sequence). CDR3 length equals 15 residues. The DNA for the CDR3 is TGTGCCAGCACCCAAGGGACAGGCGCCAACACTGAAGCTTTCTTT. As protein: CASTQGTGANTEAFF.

V usage is TRBV9 and J usage is TRBJ1-1; D is perhaps TRBD1 (5 bases). The V end lost 3 bases, the J end lost 0 bases, and 18 bases lay between the germline ends. The CDR3 consists of 17 residues. Germline V CDR1 and CDR2: SGDLS, YYNGEE. CDR3 in amino acids: CASSASGAGIMNTEAFF. CDR3 DNA sequence: TGTGCCAGCAGCGCTTCTGGGGCAGGGATCATGAACACTGAAGCTTTCTTT.

V gene TRBV5-8 combines with J gene TRBJ2-6, with 10 bases aligning to TRBD1. Per germline, CDR1 SGHTS and CDR2 YDEGEE. The V gene end was trimmed by 6 bases and the J gene end by 4 bases; junction bases not matched to a gene: 10. This CDR3 contains 17 residues. DNA of the CDR3: TGTGCCAGCACCCGACAGGGGGCTGGAGCAGGGGCCAACGTCCTGACTTTC. Translating gives CASTRQGAGAGANVLTF.

This rearrangement joins TRBV14 to TRBJ1-1; D gene ambiguous. With 4 bases removed from V and 4 bases from J, the gap between germline ends came to 7 bases. This CDR3 has 12 residues. Germline V gives CDR1 SGHDN, CDR2 FVKESK. This CDR3 is CASSPGFTEAFF. Here the CDR3 DNA reads TGTGCCAGCAGCCCAGGCTTCACTGAAGCTTTCTTT.

DNA of the CDR3: TGCAGCGTGAGGTATTCAGACGGCACTGAAGCTTTCTTT. Its protein product is CSVRYSDGTEAFF. This chain links TRBV29-1 with TRBJ1-1; no definite D call. The CDR3 has 13 residues. The germline V gene has CDR1 SQVTM and CDR2 ANQGSEA. Trimming removed 6 bases at V and 4 bases at J, with 15 bases between.

V usage is TRBV18 and J usage is TRBJ1-5; D gene uncertain. CDR3 length equals 15 residues. V lost 1 base and J 3 bases, leaving 10 bases between the germline ends. The germline V gene encodes CDR1 KGHSH and CDR2 LQKENI. CDR3: CASSPLARINQPQHF. DNA of the CDR3: TGTGCCAGCTCACCACTTGCGCGGATCAATCAGCCCCAGCATTTT.

V is TRBV19 and J is TRBJ1-4; 9 bases fit TRBD1. The CDR3 is 16 residues long. V was clipped by 0 bases and J by 7 bases; unmatched bases: 6. Germline-derived CDR1 and CDR2 are LNHDA and SQIVND (reference sequence). The CDR3 here is CASSIDRTGASEKLFF. For the CDR3, the DNA is TGTGCCAGTAGTATAGACAGGACAGGGGCGTCTGAAAAACTGTTTTTT.

The chain couples TRBV18 to TRBJ2-6, with unresolved D. There are 21 residues in the CDR3. The V gene lost 3 bases and the J gene lost 4 bases, with 28 bases spanning the gap. CDR1 KGHSH and CDR2 LQKENI come from the germline V gene. CDR3 residues: CASSPPTGISGRQTGANVLTF. As DNA, the CDR3 is TGTGCCAGCTCACCCCCCACGGGTATAAGTGGCCGGCAAACGGGGGCCAACGTCCTGACTTTC.

This chain connects TRBV6-5 to TRBJ1-5; D is ambiguous. The CDR3 consists of 15 residues. V dropped 0 bases and J dropped 4 bases, with 10 bases sitting between them. Germline-derived CDR1 and CDR2 are MNHEY and SVGAGI. The CDR3 DNA follows: TGTGCCAGCAGTTACTCGACTGAGGGAAATCAGCCCCAGCATTTT. Its translation: CASSYSTEGNQPQHF.

The chain couples TRBV19 to TRBJ1-3; D unresolved. The germline gives CDR1 LNHDA, CDR2 SQIVND (reference sequence). The CDR3 contains 12 residues. V lost 5 bases, J lost 4 bases, and 6 bases lay in between. The CDR3 protein is CASSQVGNTIYF. For the CDR3, the DNA is TGTGCCAGTAGTCAGGTCGGAAACACCATATATTTT.

J is TRBJ2-7 and V is TRBV28; weak D call: TRBD2 (6 bases). The V gene's germline CDR1 is MDHEN and CDR2 SYDVKM. CDR3 length equals 15 residues. Trimming cost V 7 bases and J 3 bases, with 19 bases left between them. CDR3 loop: CASTPSSGRHYEQYF. The CDR3 nucleotides are TGTGCCAGCACACCATCCAGCGGGCGTCACTACGAGCAGTACTTC.

J is TRBJ2-7 and V is TRBV19; the match to TRBD1 covers 7 bases. Trimming at V came to 5 bases and at J to 0 bases, leaving 4 bases not matched to a gene. Germline CDR1 and CDR2: LNHDA and SQIVND (reference sequence). The CDR3 length is 14 residues. The DNA of the CDR3 is TGTGCCAGTAGTCCCGGGACAGCCTCCTACGAGCAGTACTTC. It specifies CASSPGTASYEQYF.

This chain uses TRBV28 with TRBJ1-2, with a weak D call TRBD1 (5 bases). The CDR3 covers 13 residues. Trimming pared 6 bases from V and 2 bases from J, leaving 10 bases between. Germline values: CDR1 MDHEN, CDR2 SYDVKM. The CDR3, as DNA: TGTGCCAGCAGCCAGGGACTGAACTATGGCTACACCTTC. This codes for CASSQGLNYGYTF.

This clone was found once. The chain joins TRBV28 to TRBJ1-5; TRBD1 aligns across 9 bases. Trimming removed 4 bases from V and 6 bases from J; junction bases left unmatched: 4. CDR3 length equals 14 residues. Germline V gene lookup returns CDR1 MDHEN and CDR2 SYDVKM. CDR3 in amino acids: CASSSGTGSQPQHF. CDR3 in DNA: TGTGCCAGCAGTTCCGGGACAGGGAGTCAGCCCCAGCATTTT. The full variable domain, rest sourced from reference TRBV28 and TRBJ1-5, is DVKVTQSSRYLVKRTGEKVFLECVQDMDHENMFWYRQDPGLGLRLIYFSYDVKMKEKGDIPEGYSVSREKKERFSLILESASTNQTSMYLCASSSGTGSQPQHFGDGTRLSIL.

This clone occurred a few times. This chain's CDR3 is CASRVAPTDTQYF. In nucleotides, the CDR3 is TGTGCCAGCAGGGTAGCCCCCACAGATACGCAGTATTTT. J is TRBJ2-3 and V is TRBV2; no firm D call. The germline CDR1 and CDR2 sequences are SNHLY and FYNNEI. The CDR3 has 13 residues. With 6 bases removed from V and 2 bases from J, the gap between germline ends came to 9 bases. Variable domain in full (rest from reference TRBV2 and TRBJ2-3): EPEVTQTPSHQVTQMGQEVILRCVPISNHLYFYWYRQILGQKVEFLVSFYNNEISEKSEIFDDQFSVERPDGSNFTLKIRSTKLEDSAMYFCASRVAPTDTQYFGPGTRLTVL.

The genes are TRBV21-1 and TRBJ2-7; the table's TRBD1 call for D was not verified on the DNA. TRBV21-1 is a pseudogene locus. This CDR3 region has 18 residues. The CDR3 spells CASSNQYAKVLSSYEQYF. In DNA form, the CDR3 reads TGTGCCAGCAGCAACCAGTACGCCAAAGTTTTAAGCTCCTACGAGCAGTACTTC.